One sample yielded the 28 T cell receptor beta chains listed below, sequenced in a study of response to subunit inactivated influenza vaccine. TCRdb re-called the RT-PCR reads through MiXCR, storing one row per CDR3 protein. The data contain roughly 700,000 distinct CDR3 sequences, 14% of them seen just once; the ten biggest clones take up around 7%. Sequencing was performed on PBMCs from blood, taken 14 to 15 days before vaccination. All receptors derive from a man aged 50 to 59 who received an inactivated influenza vaccine.

V gene TRBV6-1 combines with J gene TRBJ2-3; 8 bases fit TRBD2. The V and J ends lost 4 bases and 8 bases, in that order; junction bases with no gene match: 11. This CDR3 spans 15 amino acids. Per the germline V gene, CDR1 is MNHNS and CDR2 is SASEGT. The CDR3 nucleotides read TGTGCCAGCAGTGTGACTAGCGTACCCGAGGGTACGCAGTATTTT. It translates to CASSVTSVPEGTQYF.

The genes are TRBV29-1 and TRBJ2-3; D perhaps matches TRBD1 (6 bases). CDR3 length: 15 residues. Trimming took off 1 base at V and 3 bases at J, with 14 bases between the two ends. In germline, CDR1 is SQVTM, CDR2 ANQGSEA. The CDR3 nucleotides read TGCAGCGTTGAAGGGGCCAGGGGAGAGACAGATACGCAGTATTTT. It specifies CSVEGARGETDTQYF.

This clonotype was seen a handful of times. The rearrangement uses TRBV15 and TRBJ1-2; D is unclear. This CDR3 comprises 15 residues. Germline V gene sequence: CDR1 LNHNV, CDR2 YYDKDF (reference sequence). V was pared by 5 bases and J by 3 bases, with 16 bases between. The CDR3 DNA follows: TGTGCCACCAGCCCATCTGGCCGGTTACACTATGGCTACACCTTC. Protein product: CATSPSGRLHYGYTF.

This clonotype was seen more than once but under ten times. This sequence joins TRBV7-2 and TRBJ1-6, with D perhaps matching TRBD1 (6 bases). This CDR3 spans 13 amino acids. V gave up 4 bases and J gave up 7 bases, with 8 bases separating them. Germline loops: CDR1 SGHTA, CDR2 FQGNSA. CDR3 amino acids: CASSSQGNSPLHF. CDR3 coding DNA: TGTGCCAGCAGCTCCCAGGGGAATTCACCCCTCCACTTT. Together with reference TRBV7-2 and TRBJ1-6, the CDR3 gives the full variable domain: GAGVSQSPSNKVTEKGKDVELRCDPISGHTALYWYRQSLGQGLEFLIYFQGNSAPDKSGLPSDRFSAERTGGSVSTLTIQRTQQEDSAVYLCASSSQGNSPLHFGNGTRLTVT.

The CDR3 region is CASSPRGDSSYNSPLHF. DNA of the CDR3: TGTGCCAGCAGCCCTCGGGGAGACAGCTCCTATAATTCACCCCTCCACTTT. V usage is TRBV4-2 and J usage is TRBJ1-6, with D maybe TRBD1 (5 bases). Germline V gene sequence: CDR1 LGHNA, CDR2 YNFKEQ. With 4 bases removed from V and 0 bases from J, the gap between germline ends came to 13 bases. This CDR3 has 17 amino acids.

The chain is built from TRBV7-8 and TRBJ2-5, with 7 bases that match TRBD2. Germline V CDR1 and CDR2: SGHVS, FQNEAQ. The CDR3 runs 13 residues. With V trimmed by 6 bases and J by 3 bases, 4 bases remained unmatched. The CDR3, as DNA: TGTGCCAGCAGTGGGACTACGAAAGAGACCCAGTACTTC. Translated: CASSGTTKETQYF.

The rearrangement links TRBV29-1 to TRBJ1-2; D not certain. The CDR3 covers 14 residues. V lost 3 bases and J lost 4, with 15 bases in between. Germline CDR1 and CDR2: SQVTM and ANQGSEA. Here the CDR3 DNA reads TGCAGCGTTGAGAGGGCAGAAAAGGGCTATGGCTACACCTTC. Translated: CSVERAEKGYGYTF.

Only a few counts were recorded for this clonotype. CDR3 loop: CASLASGPTYNEQFF. The CDR3 DNA follows: TGTGCCAGCTTGGCTAGCGGGCCCACCTACAATGAGCAGTTCTTC. This sequence joins TRBV6-2 or TRBV6-3 and TRBJ2-1; 8 positions match TRBD2. With 8 bases clipped from V and 2 bases from J, the junction kept 8 bases outside the gene matches. The V gene's germline CDR1 is MNHEY and CDR2 SVGEGT. The CDR3 runs 15 residues.

This clonotype has a handful of counts. The V call is TRBV15, the J call TRBJ2-3, with TRBD2 matching over 13 bases. The CDR3 is 15 amino acids. CDR1 LNHNV and CDR2 YYDKDF come from the germline V gene (reference sequence). V lost 5 bases to trimming and J lost 14 bases; unmatched junction nucleotides: 13. CDR3 nucleotide sequence: TGTGCCACCAGCTCCGGACTAGCGGGAGCACAGTCGTGGTATTTT. It is translated as CATSSGLAGAQSWYF.

The chain links TRBV20-1 to TRBJ1-1, with TRBD1 identical over 8 bases. The CDR3 sequence is 13 residues long. The V gene end was trimmed by 3 bases and the J gene end by 6 bases; junction bases not matched to a gene: 6. Germline V gene data show CDR1 as DFQATT and CDR2 as SNEGSKA (reference sequence). The CDR3 spells CSASGGQGPEAFF. The CDR3 DNA follows: TGCAGTGCTAGTGGTGGACAGGGCCCTGAAGCTTTCTTT.

As for this clonotype: An end of the junction differs from the germline gene, which may be a read error. V is TRBV7-2 and J is TRBJ2-1; 7 bases map to TRBD2. Germline-derived CDR1 and CDR2 are SGHTA and FQGNSA. The CDR3 has 15 residues. The CDR3 bases are TGTGCCAGCAGATTAGCGGGCCTCTCCTACAATGAGCAGTTCTTT. Encoded protein: CASRLAGLSYNEQFF.

This sequence joins TRBV20-1 and TRBJ1-5; no clear D. With 4 bases removed from V and 4 bases from J, the gap between germline ends came to 14 bases. CDR1 DFQATT and CDR2 SNEGSKA come from the germline V gene (reference sequence). The CDR3 extends over 14 amino acids. The CDR3 DNA follows: TGCAGTGCTATTCTTTCGACGGGAAATCAGCCCCAGCATTTT. It yields the protein CSAILSTGNQPQHF.

The chain combines TRBV4-2 with TRBJ2-2; tentatively, D is TRBD1 (6 bases). Between the trimmed V and J ends, which lost 6 bases and 1 base, there was a span of 15 bases. CDR3 length: 16 residues. Per germline, CDR1 LGHNA and CDR2 YNFKEQ. DNA for the CDR3: TGTGCCAGCAGTCTGACAGGACTTCTGAACACCGGGGAGCTGTTTTTT. Its translation: CASSLTGLLNTGELFF.

This rearrangement joins TRBV2 to TRBJ1-2; D uncertain. V was cut by 5 bases and J by 5 bases, with 15 bases left in between. The CDR3 is made up of 14 amino acids. Germline V gives CDR1 SNHLY, CDR2 FYNNEI. CDR3 in amino acids: CASSRDGDEYGYTF. The CDR3 DNA reads as TGTGCCAGCAGTAGAGACGGGGATGAATATGGCTACACCTTC.

This clonotype occurred a few times. This chain joins TRBV7-9 and TRBJ2-1; tentative D call: TRBD1 (7 bases). This CDR3 is built from 15 residues. The germline V and J ends were trimmed by 5 bases and 4 bases, with 15 bases remaining between them. Germline loops: CDR1 SEHNR, CDR2 FQNEAQ (reference sequence). CDR3 amino acids: CASSPPGGMYNEQFF. In DNA form, the CDR3 reads TGTGCCAGCAGCCCCCCAGGGGGGATGTACAATGAGCAGTTCTTC.

This clonotype came up many times. This chain connects TRBV20-1 to TRBJ1-5; tentative D call: TRBD1 (6 bases). Trimming removed 1 base from V and 5 bases from J, with 15 bases in between. This CDR3 region has 15 residues. The germline gives CDR1 DFQATT, CDR2 SNEGSKA (reference sequence). The CDR3 region has the DNA TGCAGTGCTAGAGTCTTTGCGGGGGCGGATCAGCCCCAGCATTTT. Its translation: CSARVFAGADQPQHF.

This clonotype was counted only a few times. This chain joins TRBV29-1 and TRBJ2-5; maybe TRBD2 (6 bases). CDR3 length equals 13 residues. Germline lookup yields CDR1 SQVTM and CDR2 ANQGSEA. Trimming left V 3 bases short and J 4 bases short, with 12 bases between. The CDR3 nucleotides read TGCAGCGTTGAGAGGGGACTGGCAGAGACCCAGTACTTC. This gives the protein CSVERGLAETQYF.

With regard to this clonotype: This may be a read error, as it is one base from a much larger clone. The chain couples TRBV29-1 to TRBJ2-2; D assignment may be TRBD1 or TRBD2 (5 bases each). Trimming removed 7 bases from V and 7 bases from J, with 19 bases in between. The CDR3 is 14 residues long. The germline gives CDR1 SQVTM, CDR2 ANQGSEA. In nucleotides, the CDR3 is TGCAGCGCCCAAAGACAGTGGGACGTCGGGGAGCTGTTTTTT. Its translation is CSAQRQWDVGELFF.

This clonotype was observed a handful of times. This chain links TRBV4-2 with TRBJ2-3, with D perhaps matching TRBD2 (5 bases). The CDR3 loop spans 15 amino acids. V lost 0 bases to trimming and J lost 2 bases, with 9 bases between them. Looked up from germline, CDR1 is LGHNA and CDR2 is YNFKEQ. The CDR3 reads CASSQDQRHTDTQYF. CDR3 bases: TGTGCCAGCAGCCAAGATCAGCGGCACACAGATACGCAGTATTTT.

The chain is built from TRBV6-5 and TRBJ2-3; 9 bases match TRBD1. V shed 2 bases and J 0 bases; nucleotides not matched to a gene: 6. The CDR3 runs to 17 residues. CDR1 is MNHEY and CDR2 is SVGAGI in the germline V gene. Here the CDR3 reads CASSYRTGALSTDTQYF. Written as DNA, the CDR3 is TGTGCCAGCAGTTACAGGACAGGGGCCCTTAGCACAGATACGCAGTATTTT.

The CDR3 sequence: CASSRDRPNEQYF. CDR3 bases: TGTGCCAGCAGTCGAGACAGACCAAACGAGCAGTACTTC. The chain is built from TRBV4-2 and TRBJ2-7; weak D call: TRBD1 (5 bases). This CDR3 contains 13 residues. With 6 bases removed from V and 5 bases from J, the gap between germline ends came to 14 bases. The V gene's germline CDR1 is LGHNA and CDR2 YNFKEQ.

This clonotype was found a few times. The chain is built from TRBV7-9 and TRBJ1-2; D remains unclear. This CDR3 spans 14 amino acids. Looked up from germline, CDR1 is SEHNR and CDR2 is FQNEAQ (reference sequence). Deletions cut 5 bases from V and 2 bases from J, with 12 bases between. The CDR3 is CASSRFGGNYGYTF. In DNA form, the CDR3 reads TGTGCCAGCAGCCGATTCGGTGGGAACTATGGCTACACCTTC.

This clonotype turned up a few times. The chain couples TRBV7-8 to TRBJ1-4; 10 nucleotides align to TRBD1. Germline CDR1 SGHVS, CDR2 FQNEAQ. This CDR3 has 14 amino acids. The trim removed 5 bases at V and 7 bases at J, leaving 4 bases unmatched. DNA for the CDR3: TGTGCCAGCAGCCGGACAGGGGGAAGTGAAAAACTGTTTTTT. This sequence encodes CASSRTGGSEKLFF. Filled out from reference TRBV7-8 and TRBJ1-4, the complete variable domain reads GAGVSQSPRYKVAKRGQDVALRCDPISGHVSLFWYQQALGQGPEFLTYFQNEAQLDKSGLPSDRFFAERPEGSVSTLKIQRTQQEDSAVYLCASSRTGGSEKLFFGSGTQLSVL.

This chain links TRBV27 with TRBJ1-2; D unclear. The germline V gene has CDR1 MNHEY and CDR2 SMNVEV (reference sequence). With 4 bases removed from V and 1 base from J, the gap between germline ends came to 13 bases. This CDR3 is 15 amino acids long. CDR3 protein: CASSSTKGINYGYTF. The CDR3 DNA is TGTGCCAGCAGTTCCACAAAGGGCATTAACTATGGCTACACCTTC.

A few counts support this clonotype. The V call is TRBV24-1, the J call TRBJ2-1; D is perhaps TRBD2 (5 bases). Per the germline V gene, CDR1 is KGHDR and CDR2 is SFDVKD. CDR3 length: 16 residues. V gave up 1 base and J gave up 6 bases, with 15 bases separating them. The DNA of the CDR3 is TGTGCCACCAGTGATTTTTCAGCGGTTGGGTTCAATGAGCAGTTCTTC. Its translation: CATSDFSAVGFNEQFF.

This chain uses TRBV11-2 with TRBJ2-1; D possibly corresponds to TRBD1 (6 bases). Germline V gene data show CDR1 as SGHAT and CDR2 as FQNNGV. Trimming removed 6 bases from V and 9 bases from J, with 24 bases in between. This CDR3 region has 16 residues. The DNA for the CDR3 is TGTGCCAGCAGACCAGAGGCCAGGGGTACTGCAATTGAGCAGTTCTTC. Translation gives CASRPEARGTAIEQFF.

The CDR3 sequence: CASCEDEKLFF. As DNA, the CDR3 is TGTGCTAGTTGTGAGGATGAAAAACTGTTTTTT. This chain links TRBV12-5 with TRBJ1-4; D is uncertain. The CDR3 totals 11 residues. The germline CDR1 and CDR2 sequences are LGHNT and FRNRAP. Trimming pared 8 bases from V and 6 bases from J, leaving 7 bases between.

The table lists this clonotype with many counts. The gene calls are TRBV2 and TRBJ2-3, with TRBD2 matching 7 bases. J gave up 0 bases and V 2 bases, and 11 bases lay outside the gene matches. Germline lookup yields CDR1 SNHLY and CDR2 FYNNEI. The CDR3 has 18 residues. The CDR3: CASSEREGSPPSTDTQYF. Written as DNA, the CDR3 is TGTGCCAGCAGTGAAAGGGAGGGCTCACCCCCTAGCACAGATACGCAGTATTTT.